This T cell receptor (beta chain) was sequenced during a study of CD8 T cells in Susac syndrome. About the research overall: Five or six sequenced Susac syndrome patients had clinically active disease, while about 8 were in remission. Blood was drawn from Susac syndrome patients while they were therapy-naive, on corticosteroids, or on intravenous immunoglobulin alone. Study conclusions and caveats: Clonal CD8+ expansion in Susac was highest in TEMRA cells and active patients.

Trimming removed 6 bases from V and 3 bases from J, with 9 bases in between. CDR1 is MGHDK and CDR2 is SYGVNS in the germline V gene. This CDR3 has 13 residues. RNA totalling about 0.5 to 1 ug underwent reverse transcription with random hexamers. It was immunoSEQ multiplex PCR that amplified TCR beta CDR3 across 54 Vbeta and 13 Jbeta. TCRdb re-called the immunoSEQ multiplex PCR reads with MiXCR, one entry per CDR3 protein. The profile shows 75,000 to 95,000 distinct CDR3 sequences, 90% to 97% of them singletons. A note on this clonotype: Its antigen remains unidentified.

This sequence originates from a human donor with Susac syndrome. J is TRBJ1-3 and V is TRBV25-1, with a tentative D call TRBD1 (6 bases). The sample was CD8+ T cells from PBMCs. The CDR3 spells CASRDSNGNTIYF. DNA for the CDR3: TGTGCCAGCAGGGACAGTAATGGAAACACCATATATTTT.